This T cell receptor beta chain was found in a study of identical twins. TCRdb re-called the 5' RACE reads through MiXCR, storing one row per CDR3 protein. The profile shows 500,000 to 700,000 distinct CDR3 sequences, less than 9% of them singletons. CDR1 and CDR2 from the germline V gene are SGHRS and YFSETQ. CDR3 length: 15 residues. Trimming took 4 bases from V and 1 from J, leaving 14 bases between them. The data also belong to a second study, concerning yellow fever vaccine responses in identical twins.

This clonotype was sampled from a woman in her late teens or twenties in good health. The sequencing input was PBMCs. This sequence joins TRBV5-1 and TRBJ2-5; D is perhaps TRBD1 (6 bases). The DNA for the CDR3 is TGCGCCAGCAGCGCCTTCGCAGGGGCCCAAGAGACCCAGTACTTC. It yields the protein CASSAFAGAQETQYF.